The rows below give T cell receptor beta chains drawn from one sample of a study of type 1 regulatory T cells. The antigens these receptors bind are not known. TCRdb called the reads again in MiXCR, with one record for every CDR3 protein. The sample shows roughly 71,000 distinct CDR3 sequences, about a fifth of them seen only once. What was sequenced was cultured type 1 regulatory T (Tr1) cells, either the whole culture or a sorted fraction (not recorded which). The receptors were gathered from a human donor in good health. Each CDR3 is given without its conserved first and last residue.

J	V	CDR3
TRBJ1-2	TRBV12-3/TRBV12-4	ASRIDRDYGYT
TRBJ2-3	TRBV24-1	ATGLFGADTQY
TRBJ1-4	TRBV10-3	AISESGWGLF
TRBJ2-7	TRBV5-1	ASSLGWLPPDSGSEQY
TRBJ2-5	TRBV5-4	ASSLLAGAETQY
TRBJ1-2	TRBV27	ASSDRASFGYT
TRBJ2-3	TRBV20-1	SARPSGMGTTDTQY
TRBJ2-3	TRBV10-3	ANSGGSGTDTQY
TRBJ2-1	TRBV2	ASTLGRNGNEQF
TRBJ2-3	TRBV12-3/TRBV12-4	ASSGGQGTDTQY
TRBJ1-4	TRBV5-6	ASSRGPTNEKLF
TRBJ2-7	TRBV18	ASSLTSTYEQY
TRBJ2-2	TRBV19	ASSMGGHTGELF
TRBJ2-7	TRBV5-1	ASSFLDEQY
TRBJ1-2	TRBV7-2	ASSLGQTDYGYT
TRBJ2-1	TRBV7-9	ASSRTGGRFSSYNEQF
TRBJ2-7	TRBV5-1	ASSPRDRYEQY
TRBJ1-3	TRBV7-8	ASSQTNRFTGNTIY
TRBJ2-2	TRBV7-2	ASSLTSGRATGELF
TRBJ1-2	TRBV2	ASRDRAQGYT
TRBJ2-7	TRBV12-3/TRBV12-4	ASSYLEAYEQY
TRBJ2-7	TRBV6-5	ASANRGLSRYEQY
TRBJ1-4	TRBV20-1	SATRPSNEKLF
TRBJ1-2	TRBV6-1	ASSEARVSGYT
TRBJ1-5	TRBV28	ASSGKYSNQPQH
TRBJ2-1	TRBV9	ASSPRRVLYNEQF
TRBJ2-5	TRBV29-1	SVRDRGLSETQY
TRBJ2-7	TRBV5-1	ASSLARTSGRSTSYEQY
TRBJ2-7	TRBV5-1	ASSLTGTPYEQY
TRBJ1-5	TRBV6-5	ASRLGEGSNQPQH
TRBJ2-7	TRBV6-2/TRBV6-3	ASSKLVSPYEQY
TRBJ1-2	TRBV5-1	ASSLSSARGYT
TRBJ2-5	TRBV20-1	SALRTEGETQY
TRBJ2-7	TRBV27	ASSWFRTLRPDEQY
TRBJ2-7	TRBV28	ASSFIVAGAREQY
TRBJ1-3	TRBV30	AWSSDRPVSTIY
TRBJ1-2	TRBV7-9	ASSPLFGQAANYGYT
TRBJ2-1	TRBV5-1	ASRSLAGSHNEQF
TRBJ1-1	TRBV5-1	ASSQRGRTNTEAF
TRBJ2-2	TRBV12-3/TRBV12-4	AGGGPNTGELF
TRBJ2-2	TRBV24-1	ATSPGQTNTGELF
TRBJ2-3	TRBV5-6	ASSSVGGGVPDTQY
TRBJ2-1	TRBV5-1	ASSLTEYNEQF
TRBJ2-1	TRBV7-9	ASSPRGSAYNEQF
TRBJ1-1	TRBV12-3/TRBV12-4	ASSAQRRAF
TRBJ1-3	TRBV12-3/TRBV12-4	ASSLKVSASGANTIY
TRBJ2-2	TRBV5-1	ASNKDRNAGELF
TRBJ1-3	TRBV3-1	ASSQDSGRRNTIY
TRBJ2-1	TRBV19	ASSIRQGEQF
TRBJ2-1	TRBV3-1	ASSPPGISRYNEQF
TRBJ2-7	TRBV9	ASSVSTEPIDEQY
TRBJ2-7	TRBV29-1	SVGTSGVYEQY
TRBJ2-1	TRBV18	ASSPTRQGALMWQF
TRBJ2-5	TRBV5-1	ASSLVGETQY
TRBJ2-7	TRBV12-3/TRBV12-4	ASSPGGPGEQY
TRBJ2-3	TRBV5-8	ASSPLGSTDTQY
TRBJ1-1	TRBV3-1	ASSQKRNTEAF